In this sample, the clone carrying this TCR beta chain turned up once. What it binds is unknown. This sample is part of a study of OX40 agonist ivuxolimab in advanced cancers. Study-wide context: Ivuxolimab is an agonistic anti-OX40 (CD134) antibody, and patients were treated with it. At 82.7% male, the cohort had a mean age of 60 years, ranging from roughly 23 to 80. Overall study findings and caveats: The authors also found low normalized T-cell clonal expansion in some nonresponders.

The CDR3 covers 15 residues. Trimming stripped 6 bases from V and 1 base from J, with 13 bases between. Germline-derived CDR1 and CDR2 are WSHSY and SAAADI. Sequencing was performed with immunoSEQ multiplex PCR; in TCRdb, only in-frame clones are kept and a portion is missing. The sample consists of 60,000 to 75,000 clones, 80% to 90% of them appearing once. The source is an adult with an advanced solid tumor such as melanoma, head and neck, liver or kidney cancer. The chain couples TRBV10-2 to TRBJ1-5; D might be TRBD1 (6 bases). Sequenced here: CD4+ or CD8+ T cells sorted from blood, sampled in a trial of the OX40 agonist ivuxolimab. The CDR3 bases are TGCGCCAGCAGGGTGGGAGGGGGGAGCAATCAGCCCCAGCATTTT. It encodes CASRVGGGSNQPQHF.